This T cell receptor (beta chain) was captured in a study of T cells in localized non-small cell lung cancer. Whole-study results and caveats: Of the top 100 tumor clones, median roughly 53 were in adjacent lung, 25 to 35 among its top 100.

The CDR3 is made up of 15 amino acids. V lost 0 bases and J 5 bases, leaving 12 bases between the germline ends. Germline V gene sequence: CDR1 LGHNA, CDR2 YNFKEQ. With regard to this clone: Its antigen is undetermined.

Libraries were prepared by immunoSEQ multiplex PCR; TCRdb keeps only in-frame clonotypes and omits some of them. Found here are 70,000 to 80,000 clones, approximately 90% of them singletons; the top ten hold 20% to 25%. This sequence originates from a woman between 35 and 75 years old with stage I squamous cell lung carcinoma. The chain has TRBV4-2 and TRBJ2-3; D perhaps matches TRBD2 (6 bases). The starting material was peripheral blood, obtained before any cancer treatment. This chain's CDR3 is CASSQDLGEEDTQYF. CDR3 DNA: TGTGCCAGCAGCCAAGATTTAGGGGAGGAAGATACGCAGTATTTT.